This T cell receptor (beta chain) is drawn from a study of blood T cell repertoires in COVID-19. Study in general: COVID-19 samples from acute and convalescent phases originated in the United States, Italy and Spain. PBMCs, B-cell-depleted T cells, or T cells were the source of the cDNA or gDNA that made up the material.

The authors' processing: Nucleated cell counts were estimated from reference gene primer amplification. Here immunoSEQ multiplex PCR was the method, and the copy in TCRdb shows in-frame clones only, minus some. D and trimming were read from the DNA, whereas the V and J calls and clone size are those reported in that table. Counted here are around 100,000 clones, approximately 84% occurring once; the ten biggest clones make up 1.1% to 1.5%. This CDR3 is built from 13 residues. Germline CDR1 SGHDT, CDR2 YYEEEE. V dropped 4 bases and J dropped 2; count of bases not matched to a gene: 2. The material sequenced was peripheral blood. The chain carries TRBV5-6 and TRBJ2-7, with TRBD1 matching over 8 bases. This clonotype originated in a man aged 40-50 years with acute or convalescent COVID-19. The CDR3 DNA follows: TGTGCCAGCAGCCGGGACAGGCCCTACGAGCAGTACTTC. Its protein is CASSRDRPYEQYF.